The clone carrying this T cell receptor beta chain was recorded at least ten times. Its target is unknown. This sample stems from a study of Graves' ophthalmopathy and Graves' hyperthyroidism. For the study at large: There was a collection of peripheral blood at initial diagnosis, before any treatment. Findings and caveats of the study: Discriminating ophthalmopathy from stable hyperthyroidism, a 13-signature model attained a sensitivity of 85% to 90% and a specificity of about 83%.

TCR beta CDR3 regions were amplified from RNA transcripts. The authors performed first-round RT-PCR with HTBI primers and then a second-round multiplex PCR. Each CDR3 protein gets one entry after TCRdb re-called the multiplex PCR reads with MiXCR. The top ten clones hold 10% to 15% of a sample with under 400,000 distinct CDR3 sequences, about 17% of them seen once. Germline loops: CDR1 MGHDK, CDR2 SYGVNS. V trimming: 8 bases; J trimming: 0 bases; junction bases outside the gene matches: 3. This CDR3 spans 14 amino acids. Patients were left out if they had other autoimmune diseases, uncontrolled infections, pregnancy or lactation. Patients were diagnosed from clinical symptoms, serum thyroxine, TRAb, thyroid ultrasound and orbital computed tomography.

The specimen sequenced was peripheral blood. V is TRBV25-1 and J is TRBJ2-2, with 7 nucleotides matching TRBD1. This sequence was found in an adult man with Graves' ophthalmopathy. CDR3 in DNA: TGTGCCAGCGGGGACAGTGCGAACACCGGGGAGCTGTTTTTT. As protein: CASGDSANTGELFF.